Listed here are 9 T cell receptor beta chains from one sample, sequenced in a study of T cell responses to AZD1222 COVID-19 vaccine. Sequencing used immunoSEQ multiplex PCR; TCRdb keeps in-frame clones, though not all of them. This table has 90,000 to 130,000 clones, 88% appearing once. Here the sequenced sample was peripheral blood, taken on day 0 of AZD1222 vaccination. These receptors all come from an adult in good health.

The chain uses TRBV5-1 and TRBJ2-1; TRBD2 might be the D (5 bases). The CDR3 is made up of 13 amino acids. CDR1 and CDR2 from the germline V gene are SGHRS and YFSETQ. Trimming stripped 4 bases from V and 10 bases from J, with 15 bases between. The CDR3 loop is CASSPDAGPEQFF. In DNA form, the CDR3 reads TGCGCCAGCAGCCCCGATGCGGGCCCAGAGCAGTTCTTC.

This rearrangement joins TRBV10-3 to TRBJ1-2; D is possibly TRBD1 (6 bases). The length of the CDR3 is 17 residues. The V end was cut by 2 bases, the J end by 0 bases, with 16 bases between. Looked up from germline, CDR1 is ENHRY and CDR2 is SYGVKD. The CDR3 nucleotides read TGTGCCATCAGTGAGATCTCGGTCGGACAGACTAACTATGGCTACACCTTC. This codes for CAISEISVGQTNYGYTF.

The chain has TRBV6-1 and TRBJ2-7; a possible D gene is TRBD1 (5 bases). The CDR3 runs 15 residues. Germline CDR1 is MNHNS and CDR2 is SASEGT. The ends were cut back, 1 base at V and 2 bases at J, with 12 bases in the middle. DNA for the CDR3: TGTGCCAGCAGTGAAGAGGTGACAGCCGCCTACGAGCAGTACTTC. Its protein is CASSEEVTAAYEQYF.

The chain employs TRBV15 and TRBJ1-5; D is ambiguous. The CDR3 contains 13 residues. The V end was cut by 5 bases, the J end by 4 bases, with 9 bases between. Germline values: CDR1 LNHNV, CDR2 YYDKDF (reference sequence). CDR3 protein: CATSPVTNQPQHF. CDR3 DNA sequence: TGTGCCACCAGCCCGGTTACTAATCAGCCCCAGCATTTT.

In the case of this clone: An end of the junction differs from the germline gene, which may be a read error. The V call is TRBV7-9, the J call TRBJ1-2; no definite D call. Germline V gene data show CDR1 as SEHNR and CDR2 as FQNEAQ (reference sequence). The CDR3 length is 14 residues. As DNA, the CDR3 is TGTGCCAGCAGCTCCCCGGTGGCTAAGTATGGCTACACCTTC. It codes for CASSSPVAKYGYTF.

This clone showed up just a few times. The V gene is TRBV6-8, the J gene TRBJ2-2, with 12 bases lining up with TRBD2. The CDR3 contains 18 residues. The V segment lost 2 bases and the J segment 0 bases; nucleotides outside the gene matches: 4. CDR1 MNHGY and CDR2 SAAAGT come from the germline V gene. The CDR3: CASSYGGTSGPNTGELFF. The CDR3, as DNA: TGTGCCAGCAGTTACGGAGGGACTAGCGGGCCGAACACCGGGGAGCTGTTTTTT.

This chain connects TRBV5-4 to TRBJ2-1, with TRBD2 matching over 8 bases. Trimming took 0 bases from V and 6 from J; bases not matched to a gene: 2. The CDR3 has 14 amino acids. CDR1 is SGHNT, CDR2 YYREEE, per germline (reference sequence). This CDR3 is CASSLEGTSNEQFF. In DNA form, the CDR3 reads TGTGCCAGCAGCTTGGAGGGGACTAGCAATGAGCAGTTCTTC. Combining the CDR3 with reference TRBV5-4 and TRBJ2-1 gives the whole variable domain ETGVTQSPTHLIKTRGQQVTLRCSSQSGHNTVSWYQQALGQGPQFIFQYYREEENGRGNFPPRFSGLQFPNYSSELNVNALELDDSALYLCASSLEGTSNEQFFGPGTRLTVL.

Comments on this clone: The CDR3 does not close with the conserved phenylalanine or tryptophan, likely indicating a read error. No DNA is shown, since the ends of the CDR3 on it are uncertain; the CDR3 is the one TCRdb lists. The gene calls are TRBV6-2 or TRBV6-3 and TRBJ1-4. Per the germline V gene, CDR1 is MNHEY and CDR2 is SVGEGT. 15 amino acids form the CDR3, both terminal residues included. This CDR3 reads CASSYSYTREKLFFS.

This clone was picked up one time. This chain links TRBV28 with TRBJ1-1; D is uncertain. This CDR3 region has 13 residues. Germline lookup yields CDR1 MDHEN and CDR2 SYDVKM. V gave up 1 base and J gave up 6 bases, with 9 bases separating them. CDR3 in DNA: TGTGCCAGCAGTTTATCGACGCCGGCTGAAGCTTTCTTT. Its protein product is CASSLSTPAEAFF.